These T cell receptor beta chains were read from a single sample in a study of regulatory T cells in long-lasting Graves disease. TCRdb re-analysed the multiplex PCR reads in MiXCR, keeping a single row per CDR3 protein. This sample carries 380,000 or so distinct CDR3 sequences, around 16% of them seen once, and the ten largest clones take just over 20%. This same sample was also part of a study on T cells in Graves' hyperthyroidism and ophthalmopathy.

Sample: peripheral blood mononuclear cells (PBMCs), taken at new diagnosis, from a patient treated with antithyroid drugs. These TCRs come from a woman under 30 with Graves disease. CDR3s include the opening cysteine and the closing phenylalanine or tryptophan. Each record gives: clone size, J gene, V gene, D gene, CDR3 protein, CDR3 DNA. A D gene is named only where the DNA matches it firmly. The size entry is marked missing in some rows and otherwise reads once, few, many or a size class.

many | TRBJ1-2 | TRBV12-3/TRBV12-4 | - | CANSLSSDYGYTF | TGTGCCAACAGTTTGTCCAGCGACTATGGCTACACCTTC
- | TRBJ2-3 | TRBV19 | - | CETKLDTQYF | TGTGAGACCAAATTAGATACGCAGTATTTT
many | TRBJ1-1 | TRBV20-1 | TRBD1 | CSARAAGTGKAEAFF | TGCAGTGCTAGAGCGGCCGGGACAGGGAAGGCTGAAGCTTTCTTT
many | TRBJ1-1 | TRBV3-1 | TRBD1 | CASSHPVRDRPPGRAFF | TGTGCCAGCAGCCATCCTGTACGGGACAGGCCACCGGGTCGAGCTTTCTTT
- | TRBJ2-3 | TRBV10-3 | - | CAISRTDSTDTQYF | TGTGCCATCAGTCGGACAGATAGCACAGATACGCAGTATTTT
- | TRBJ1-4 | TRBV4-1 | - | CASSQVGDNEKLFF | TGCGCCAGCAGCCAAGTGGGGGATAATGAAAAACTGTTTTTT
few | TRBJ2-2 | TRBV18 | - | CASSPPDTGELFF | TGTGCCAGCTCACCCCCAGACACCGGGGAGCTGTTTTTT
many | TRBJ1-1 | TRBV4-1 | TRBD1 | CASSRDSRAFF | TGCGCCAGCAGCCGGGACAGTCGAGCTTTCTTT
many | TRBJ2-5 | TRBV20-1 | - | CSVPSGESETQYF | TGCAGTGTCCCATCCGGGGAATCAGAGACCCAGTACTTC
many | TRBJ2-7 | TRBV6-1 | TRBD1 | CASSPGTGPNSYEQYF | TGTGCCAGCAGTCCCGGGACAGGACCTAACTCCTACGAGCAGTACTTC
many | TRBJ2-3 | TRBV12-3/TRBV12-4 | - | CASSFYGRSTDTQYF | TGTGCCAGCAGTTTCTATGGACGGAGCACAGATACGCAGTATTTT
many | TRBJ2-1 | TRBV15 | - | CATSRVSGHEQFF | TGTGCCACCAGCAGAGTCAGCGGCCATGAGCAGTTCTTC
- | TRBJ2-7 | TRBV20-1 | - | CSAKPPSLSYEQYF | TGCAGTGCCAAGCCACCCAGTCTGTCCTACGAGCAGTACTTC
many | TRBJ2-7 | TRBV5-1 | - | CASSSEGGPYEQYF | TGCGCCAGCAGCTCCGAGGGGGGCCCCTACGAGCAGTACTTC
- | TRBJ1-4 | TRBV5-1 | TRBD1 | CASSLGGQGGEKLFF | TGCGCCAGCAGCTTGGGGGGACAGGGCGGTGAAAAACTGTTTTTT
many | TRBJ2-5 | TRBV5-1 | TRBD2 | CASSVGTTYETQYF | TGCGCCAGCAGCGTGGGGACTACCTATGAAACCCAGTACTTC
- | TRBJ2-2 | TRBV9 | - | CASSATTGLVTGELFF | TGTGCCAGCAGCGCGACCACAGGGCTGGTCACCGGGGAGCTGTTTTTT
few | TRBJ2-3 | TRBV28 | - | CARSPGGPLDTQYF | TGTGCCCGCAGCCCCGGGGGACCCTTGGATACGCAGTATTTT
many | TRBJ2-3 | TRBV2 | TRBD2 | CASSPLGGDTQYF | TGTGCCAGCAGCCCTCTCGGGGGGGATACGCAGTATTTT
- | TRBJ1-4 | TRBV24-1 | TRBD1 | CATSDGTEANEKLFF | TGTGCCACCAGTGATGGGACAGAGGCTAATGAAAAACTGTTTTTT
many | TRBJ2-2 | TRBV20-1 | - | CSAISEPGELFF | TGCAGTGCTATTAGTGAGCCCGGGGAGCTGTTTTTT